Presented here are 26 T cell receptor beta chains from one specimen sequenced in a study of T cells in Graves' hyperthyroidism and ophthalmopathy. Using RNA transcripts as the source, TCR beta CDR3 regions were amplified. HTBI primers were the set used in a first-round RT-PCR of the TCR CDR3. TCRdb re-called the multiplex PCR reads with MiXCR, one entry per CDR3 protein. The repertoire includes about 580,000 distinct CDR3 sequences, just over 45% of them detected once, and more than 7% sits in the top ten. Sequencing was carried out using peripheral blood or thyroid tissue (not recorded which). The receptors were gathered from a woman under 30 with Graves' hyperthyroidism.

This chain joins TRBV7-9 and TRBJ2-7; the D is unclear. V lost 4 bases to trimming and J lost 3 bases, with 7 bases between them. The CDR3 length is 12 residues. The V gene's germline CDR1 is SEHNR and CDR2 FQNEAQ (reference sequence). CDR3 protein: CASSSSNYEQYF. CDR3 in DNA: TGTGCCAGCAGCTCGAGTAACTACGAGCAGTACTTC.

The chain has TRBV7-2 and TRBJ2-7; D call uncertain. The V and J ends lost 3 bases and 2 bases respectively, with 8 bases between them. Germline CDR1 and CDR2: SGHTA and FQGNSA. The CDR3 runs 13 residues. The CDR3 DNA is TGTGCCAGCAGCTTTTCCGGAACCTACGAGCAGTACTTC. Its translation: CASSFSGTYEQYF.

A few counts support this clonotype. V and J are TRBV2 and TRBJ2-3; TRBD1 is a possible D gene (5 bases). The V gene's germline CDR1 is SNHLY and CDR2 FYNNEI. V lost 3 bases and J 5 bases, leaving 12 bases between the germline ends. The CDR3 loop spans 14 amino acids. CDR3 protein: CASSEFRGKDTQYF. The CDR3 DNA reads as TGTGCCAGCAGTGAGTTTAGGGGTAAAGATACGCAGTATTTT.

This clonotype was found many times. A read error may account for a junction end that differs from germline. The V and J genes are TRBV7-7 and TRBJ2-5; D is undetermined. From germline, CDR1 is SSHAT and CDR2 FNYEAQ (reference sequence). The CDR3 has 16 residues. DNA of the CDR3: TGTGCTAGCAGCTTACTGGGTCCAGGACCCCAAGAGACCCAGTACTTC. Encoded protein: CASSLLGPGPQETQYF.

The chain combines TRBV24-1 with TRBJ2-5; D gene uncertain. V lost 3 bases, J lost 11 bases, and 18 bases lay in between. CDR3 length: 14 residues. CDR1 is KGHDR, CDR2 SFDVKD, per germline. CDR3 DNA sequence: TGTGCCACCAGTGATCATGTCCCCTACAATGAGCAGTACTTC. As protein: CATSDHVPYNEQYF.

This chain connects TRBV20-1 to TRBJ1-1; a weak D match, TRBD1 (5 bases). V was cut by 5 bases and J by 7 bases, with 20 bases left in between. Germline CDR1 reads DFQATT; CDR2 reads SNEGSKA (reference sequence). The CDR3 runs to 14 residues. CDR3 DNA sequence: TGCAGTGCTCTCCCGGGGGTTCGGGCTAATGAAGCTTTCTTT. This gives the protein CSALPGVRANEAFF.

In its sample, this clonotype was seen a few times. The gene calls are TRBV2 and TRBJ2-1; TRBD1 is a possible D gene (6 bases). The germline V and J ends were trimmed by 6 bases and 0 bases, with 12 bases remaining between them. Per germline, CDR1 SNHLY and CDR2 FYNNEI. The CDR3 covers 15 residues. CDR3 amino acids: CASSEDSSSYNEQFF. CDR3 coding DNA: TGTGCCAGCAGCGAGGACAGCAGCTCCTACAATGAGCAGTTCTTC.

This clonotype was recorded at least ten times. V gene TRBV6-1 combines with J gene TRBJ2-5; 11 bases are a match to TRBD1. This CDR3 comprises 16 residues. The germline CDR1 and CDR2 sequences are MNHNS and SASEGT. Trimming took 2 bases from V and 5 from J; bases not matched to a gene: 7. The CDR3 DNA follows: TGTGCCAGCAGTGAACTTTCCGGGACAGGGGGTGAGACCCAGTACTTC. Its translation is CASSELSGTGGETQYF.

This clonotype was seen a single time. The CDR3 ends on some other residue instead of the conserved phenylalanine or tryptophan, so this is likely a read error. The chain carries TRBV20-1 and TRBJ1-1, with D possibly TRBD1 on 6 matching bases. V was trimmed by 6 bases and J by 10 bases, leaving 18 bases between them. The CDR3 is made up of 12 amino acids. The germline V gene encodes CDR1 DFQATT and CDR2 SNEGSKA (reference sequence). CDR3 residues: CSAVSPGAGAFS. CDR3 sequence (DNA): TGCAGTGCCGTAAGCCCGGGGGCGGGAGCTTTCTCT.

The V and J genes are TRBV20-1 and TRBJ2-2; 11 bases agree with TRBD1. The V gene's germline CDR1 is DFQATT and CDR2 SNEGSKA (reference sequence). This CDR3 has 13 amino acids. After removal of 8 bases from V and 4 bases from J, the junction contained 3 bases not matched to a gene. CDR3 sequence: CSYGTGGTGELFF. CDR3 DNA sequence: TGCAGTTACGGGACAGGGGGCACCGGGGAGCTGTTTTTT.

This clonotype was counted at least ten times. The rearrangement links TRBV10-1 to TRBJ1-1; 11 bases match TRBD1. The length of the CDR3 is 19 residues. Germline V gene data show CDR1 as WNHNN and CDR2 as SYGVQD (reference sequence). With 4 bases clipped from V and 0 bases from J, the junction kept 13 bases outside the gene matches. Here the CDR3 reads CASSAGTGGQIAMNTEAFF. CDR3 nucleotide sequence: TGCGCCAGCAGTGCCGGGACAGGGGGACAGATCGCGATGAACACTGAAGCTTTCTTT.

Concerning this clonotype: This clone may be a read error of a much larger clone one base away. The chain combines TRBV4-3 with TRBJ2-7; 9 bases fit TRBD1. Unmatched junction bases numbered 7, after V lost 0 bases and J lost 4 bases. The CDR3 has 16 amino acids. Germline CDR1 reads LGHNA; CDR2 reads YSLEER. The CDR3 bases are TGCGCCAGCAGCCAAGAGGGACAGGGTGGTAGGTACGAGCAGTACTTC. It yields the protein CASSQEGQGGRYEQYF.

As regards this clonotype: A read error is likely, as this CDR3 ends without the conserved phenylalanine or tryptophan. The DNA is left out, because the CDR3 cannot be placed on it with certainty; the CDR3 is given as TCRdb lists it. The chain is built from TRBV7-9 and TRBJ1-1; the tabulated D call, TRBD1, remains unverified against the DNA. The CDR3 spans 9 amino acids, including both terminal residues. Germline lookup yields CDR1 SEHNR and CDR2 FQNEAQ (reference sequence). CDR3 residues: CASRPGTSL.

J is TRBJ1-2 and V is TRBV7-9, with D maybe TRBD1 (5 bases). Looked up from germline, CDR1 is SEHNR and CDR2 is FQNEAQ (reference sequence). V lost 5 bases and J lost 12, with 22 bases in between. The CDR3 runs to 14 residues. The CDR3 loop reads CASSRTATGVGNTF. The CDR3 DNA follows: TGTGCCAGCAGCCGGACCGCAACAGGAGTTGGAAACACCTTC. Full variable domain (rest looked up from reference TRBV7-9 and TRBJ1-2): DTGVSQNPRHKITKRGQNVTFRCDPISEHNRLYWYRQTLGQGPEFLTYFQNEAQLEKSRLLSDRFSAERPKGSFSTLEIQRTEQGDSAMYLCASSRTATGVGNTFGSGTRLTVV.

In this sample, this clonotype turned up once. The rearrangement joins TRBV7-6 to TRBJ1-4; D perhaps matches TRBD1 (5 bases). The CDR3 length is 16 residues. V lost 4 bases to trimming and J lost 10 bases, with 22 bases between them. CDR1 SGHVS and CDR2 FNYEAQ come from the germline V gene. The CDR3 DNA follows: TGTGCCAGCAGCTCACCCCGGCGGGGCGTTTCGGGAAAACTGTTTTTT. This translates into CASSSPRRGVSGKLFF.

The gene calls are TRBV24-1 and TRBJ2-5; 7 nucleotides match TRBD1. The CDR3 consists of 13 residues. Germline V gene data show CDR1 as KGHDR and CDR2 as SFDVKD. V trimming: 11 bases; J trimming: 2 bases; junction bases outside the gene matches: 7. The CDR3 DNA reads TGTGCCAGCGGACAGGCTCAGCAAGAGACCCAGTACTTC. This gives the protein CASGQAQQETQYF.

Ten or more counts support this clonotype. The J gene is TRBJ2-7, the V gene TRBV7-9, with D unresolved. CDR3 length: 13 amino acids. The V gene lost 5 bases and the J gene lost 2 bases, with 10 bases spanning the gap. Germline V gene data show CDR1 as SEHNR and CDR2 as FQNEAQ (reference sequence). The CDR3 here is CASSPPITYEQYF. As DNA, the CDR3 is TGTGCCAGCAGCCCGCCAATCACCTACGAGCAGTACTTC. The full variable domain, rest sourced from reference TRBV7-9 and TRBJ2-7, is DTGVSQNPRHKITKRGQNVTFRCDPISEHNRLYWYRQTLGQGPEFLTYFQNEAQLEKSRLLSDRFSAERPKGSFSTLEIQRTEQGDSAMYLCASSPPITYEQYFGPGTRLTVT.

The chain recombines TRBV12-3 or TRBV12-4 with TRBJ1-6; 8 bases map to TRBD1. The junction had 6 bases not matched to a gene; V was cut back by 4 bases and J by 7 bases. This CDR3 region has 15 residues. CDR3 nucleotide sequence: TGTGCCAGCAGTTGGACAGGGACAGGCAATTCACCCCTCCACTTT. Translated: CASSWTGTGNSPLHF.

Details on this clonotype: A much larger clone differs from this one at a single base, so this may be a read error. Since no conserved phenylalanine or tryptophan closes the CDR3, a read error is the likely cause. CDR3 coding DNA: TGTGCCAGTAGTATAGACGGCGCGGCATCTAGGGACACCATATATCTT. Protein sequence: CASSIDGAASRDTIYL. The chain joins TRBV19 to TRBJ1-3; D remains ambiguous. Germline CDR1 LNHDA, CDR2 SQIVND (reference sequence). This CDR3 region has 16 residues. V was clipped by 0 bases and J by 8 bases, with 17 bases between them.

This clonotype was counted at least ten times. This chain connects TRBV10-3 to TRBJ1-1; no clear D gene. V lost 10 bases and J lost 3, with 18 bases in between. The CDR3 loop spans 14 amino acids. Germline assignment: CDR1 ENHRY and CDR2 SYGVKD. CDR3: CANSAVEGDTEAFF. CDR3 coding DNA: TGTGCCAACTCCGCGGTGGAGGGCGACACTGAAGCTTTCTTT.

Remarks on this clonotype: A read error may explain this, as a much larger clone is one base away. This chain connects TRBV6-5 to TRBJ2-5; maybe TRBD1 (6 bases). The V gene lost 2 bases and the J gene lost 5 bases, with 15 bases spanning the gap. Looked up from germline, CDR1 is MNHEY and CDR2 is SVGAGI. The CDR3 spans 15 residues. In DNA, the CDR3 is TGTGCCAGCAGTTACCAGGGGCTGGGTCCGGAGACCCAGTACTTC. Amino acids: CASSYQGLGPETQYF.

This clonotype was picked up a small number of times. This chain uses TRBV6-4 with TRBJ1-5; 7 bases line up with TRBD1. CDR1 and CDR2 (germline): MRHNA, SNTAGT. V lost 2 bases to trimming and J lost 1 base; unmatched junction nucleotides: 17. The CDR3 has 20 residues. The CDR3 sequence is CASSDKGQNPLIPSNQPQHF. CDR3 in DNA: TGTGCCAGCAGTGACAAGGGACAGAACCCTCTGATACCGAGCAATCAGCCCCAGCATTTT.

This clonotype occurred many times. The rearrangement uses TRBV5-1 and TRBJ2-7, with a possible D match to TRBD1 (6 bases). V was pared by 4 bases and J by 0 bases, with 14 bases between. The CDR3 extends over 15 amino acids. Germline assignment: CDR1 SGHRS and CDR2 YFSETQ. The CDR3 DNA reads TGCGCCAGCAGCGCGGACAGTTCGGCCTCCTACGAGCAGTACTTC. It encodes CASSADSSASYEQYF. Combining the CDR3 with reference TRBV5-1 and TRBJ2-7 gives the whole variable domain KAGVTQTPRYLIKTRGQQVTLSCSPISGHRSVSWYQQTPGQGLQFLFEYFSETQRNKGNFPGRFSGRQFSNSRSEMNVSTLELGDSALYLCASSADSSASYEQYFGPGTRLTVT.

Written as DNA, the CDR3 is TGTGCCAGCAGCTTAGAACGGCCCCCGGGGGGCATTCAGTACTTC. Translating it yields CASSLERPPGGIQYF. The chain employs TRBV7-2 and TRBJ2-4, with 7 bases that match TRBD2. Germline lookup yields CDR1 SGHTA and CDR2 FQGNSA. The CDR3 has 15 residues. The V and J ends lost 1 base and 9 bases, in that order; junction bases with no gene match: 9.

The V gene is TRBV7-2, the J gene TRBJ2-7; maybe TRBD2 (5 bases). From germline, CDR1 is SGHTA and CDR2 FQGNSA. The ends were cut back, 6 bases at V and 3 bases at J, with 15 bases in the middle. This CDR3 has 14 amino acids. CDR3 in amino acids: CASREPGISYEQYF. As DNA, the CDR3 is TGTGCCAGCAGGGAACCCGGGATTAGCTACGAGCAGTACTTC.

J is TRBJ2-5 and V is TRBV7-8, with D possibly TRBD2 on 6 matching bases. CDR1 is SGHVS, CDR2 FQNEAQ, per germline. The CDR3 totals 13 residues. V lost 1 base and J 9 bases, leaving 12 bases between the germline ends. This chain's CDR3 is CASSLGFGEAQYF. DNA for the CDR3: TGTGCCAGCAGCTTAGGGTTTGGGGAGGCCCAGTACTTC.